What follows describes a single T cell receptor (beta chain). This sample was taken from a study of blood T cell repertoires in COVID-19. Whole-study context: The analysed material was cDNA or gDNA that came from T cells, B-cell-depleted T cells, or PBMCs.

In terms of age and location, participants ranged from roughly 18 to 100 years and lived in under 30 US areas. Original handling: Nucleated cell counts were estimated from reference gene primer amplification. Clones were read by immunoSEQ multiplex PCR, and TCRdb kept only the in-frame ones, dropping some. From that table come the V and J calls and clone size; the DNA was used to work out D and trimming. The table records roughly 200,000 clones, 80% to 90% of them present only once. The receptor was derived from a man in his forties or fifties who had recovered from COVID-19. The sequencing sample was made of PBMCs or T cells enriched from blood (not recorded which).

The CDR3 coding sequence is TGTGCCAGTAGTATATACGGGAATAGCAATCAGCCCCAGCATTTT. Amino acid sequence: CASSIYGNSNQPQHF. The V call is TRBV19, the J call TRBJ1-5, with no clear D. This CDR3 has 15 residues. Germline V gene sequence: CDR1 LNHDA, CDR2 SQIVND (reference sequence). The V gene lost 2 bases and the J gene lost 0 bases, with 8 bases spanning the gap.